This T cell receptor beta chain appears in the sequencing data of a study of Graves' ophthalmopathy and Graves' hyperthyroidism (dated by TCRdb to about 2018). As for the study more broadly: Peripheral blood was collected before any treatment was given, at the time of initial diagnosis. The study used signatures of the TCR beta repertoire to tell Graves' ophthalmopathy apart from Graves' hyperthyroidism and to predict which patients would progress to ophthalmopathy. In total, 135 blood samples were TCR-sequenced: 40 to 45 ophthalmopathy, about 75 hyperthyroidism and some 17 hyperthyroidism-to-ophthalmopathy patients. To explore V-J signatures distinguishing ophthalmopathy from hyperthyroidism, a discovery set of 100 or so patients (around 44 ophthalmopathy, over 55 stable hyperthyroidism) was enrolled. For independent validation, a separate cohort was made up of roughly 19 hyperthyroidism patients plus 17 patients who later progressed from hyperthyroidism to ophthalmopathy. In roughly six hyperthyroidism patients, the T-cell repertoire of thyroid tissue was compared with the T-cell repertoire of blood. After sampling, hyperthyroidism patients received methimazole starting at 30 mg daily, and ophthalmopathy patients received high-dose intravenous methylprednisolone. Broad study findings and their caveats: Most expanded thyroid clonotypes with frequency above 0.001 were also detected in blood, suggesting blood repertoires may reflect the thyroid immune response. Sample size was not statistically predetermined, and group allocation was not concealed from the investigators. In validation, the model predicted ophthalmopathy progression with about 71% sensitivity and less than 80% specificity; 12 predicted patients were CT-confirmed with GO in a median of around 6 months. Ophthalmopathy was separated from stable hyperthyroidism by the 13-signature model with 85% to 90% sensitivity and around 81% specificity in cross-validation and with 80%/75% in the test set.

This clonotype was seen ten or more times. It lacks a known antigen. No much larger clone is present one base from it, and per-base qualities are unavailable. The CDR3 goes from the cysteine to the phenylalanine over 13 residues. This entry keeps only the CDR3 DNA: 39 bases, framed from base 1. The V end loses 2 bases and the J end loses 10 bases, and a stretch of 11 bases separates them. For repertoire sequencing, the TCR beta CDR3 regions were amplified from RNA transcripts. The first round of RT-PCR was done with HTBI primers and the Qiagen OneStep RT-PCR kit, and was followed by a second round of multiplex PCR, then size selection and purification. Sequencing of the libraries was carried out on an Illumina HiSeq2000 in paired-end mode with 100 bp reads. On the study's bioinformatics: SOAPnuke was used to process the reads, removing any read that contained adapters or uncalled bases, had a mean Phred below 15, or lacked an exact match to the constant primer or identifier. High-quality paired reads were merged with COPE v1.2.5. Unique nucleotide sequences were defined as clonotypes and aligned to IMGT TRB V, D and J references using MiTCR v1.1. The analysis was limited to V-J combinations with a frequency above 0.0001, which together covered around 99% of the repertoires. For each V-J combination, a TCR clonal expansion and chaos score was defined as F50 clonal expansion divided by the chaos observed in the TCRdist matrix. Welch's t-statistics and random forest were used to narrow the features down to 10 to 15 V-J combinations, which were then fed into a naive Bayes classifier. Thyroid-blood repertoire similarity was quantified with the Morisita-Horn index. Starting from the raw public reads, TCRdb applied fastp trimming at Q25, assembled clones with MiXCR and retained in-frame beta chains. Rows merge per CDR3 protein into single entries with the most common DNA and genes. TCRdb, not the original authors, processed these V and J calls. The sample includes about 40,000 distinct CDR3 sequences, with around 52% observed a single time. The ten top clones hold about 17% of the sample.

Patients with ophthalmopathy had moderately to severely active disease, with a Clinical Activity Score of 3 or more, a NOSPECS grade of 4 or more, and a disease duration of less than 3 months. Patients with other autoimmune diseases, uncontrolled infections, pregnancy or lactation were excluded from the study. Diagnosis relied on clinical symptoms, serum thyroxine, TRAb, thyroid ultrasound and orbital computed tomography. PBMCs were isolated from roughly 10 ml of fresh peripheral blood by Ficoll-Paque density gradient centrifugation. Trizol reagent was used to extract the total RNA, and its quality was then checked on an Agilent 2100 Bioanalyzer.

The sequenced material came from peripheral blood. The chain employs TRBV12-3 or TRBV12-4 and TRBJ1-4; a tentative D match to TRBD1 spans 5 bases. The clonotype was recovered from an adult man with Graves' ophthalmopathy. The DNA sequence follows: TGTGCCAGCAGTTTATCCCCAAGGGGAAAACTGTTTTTT. Translated, this gives CASSLSPRGKLFF.